This record looks at one TCR beta chain sequence and its context. This sample was included in a study of identical twins. MiXCR, applied by TCRdb to the 5' RACE reads, yields one record per CDR3 protein. The sample lists over 600,000 distinct CDR3 sequences; 21% were seen once. The same data also contributed to another study, on T cells expressing NK-cell markers. That report notes: The share of CD8+ T cells held by dominant NKG2C+ clonotypes was about 1.0-7.5% in about six donors.

This receptor was obtained from a young woman in good health. Sequenced material: PBMCs.

The CDR3 DNA sequence: TGTGCCAGCAGGCCGCCCGGGACTAGTCTCGGTGAGCAGTTCTTC. It specifies CASRPPGTSLGEQFF. The genes are TRBV6-1 and TRBJ2-1, with 8 nucleotides matching TRBD2. V gave up 6 bases and J gave up 9 bases; unmatched junction bases: 13. The CDR3 length is 15 residues. Germline CDR1 is MNHNS and CDR2 is SASEGT.